The 9 T cell receptor beta chains listed next were all sequenced from one sample in a study of T-cell memory formation after mild COVID-19. TCRdb re-called the 5' RACE reads through MiXCR, storing one row per CDR3 protein. The sample carries about 400,000 distinct CDR3 sequences, less than 25% recorded once. The sequenced material came from PBMCs or a T cell subset sorted from them (not recorded which). These receptors were obtained from an adult woman who had mild COVID-19 (a few samples of this study predate the infection). Cell type and time point are not known.

The rearrangement joins TRBV7-2 to TRBJ1-5, with TRBD1 as a possible D gene (5 bases). The CDR3 sequence is 15 residues long. Germline CDR1 SGHTA, CDR2 FQGNSA. V was shortened by 5 bases and J by 7 bases, with 18 bases between the two germline ends. The CDR3 is CASSLDSGNVQPQHF. The DNA for the CDR3 is TGTGCCAGCAGCCTCGACAGTGGAAACGTCCAGCCCCAGCATTTT.

The rearrangement uses TRBV5-1 and TRBJ2-2, with a weak D call TRBD1 (5 bases). V was pared by 6 bases and J by 0 bases, with 15 bases between. This CDR3 is built from 16 residues. The germline gives CDR1 SGHRS, CDR2 YFSETQ. Here the CDR3 reads CASNPGRNTNTGELFF. The CDR3 coding sequence is TGCGCCAGCAATCCAGGGCGAAACACGAACACCGGGGAGCTGTTTTTT.

There are a few counts of this clonotype. The chain links TRBV12-3 or TRBV12-4 to TRBJ2-1; D assignment may be TRBD1 or TRBD2 (5 bases each). This CDR3 comprises 12 residues. Trimming removed 5 bases from V and 7 bases from J, with 9 bases in between. CDR3 region: CASSLRENEQFF. The CDR3, as DNA: TGTGCCAGCAGTCTCAGGGAGAATGAGCAGTTCTTC.

This clonotype has ten or more counts. The CDR3 region is CASSLALGAYEQYF. The CDR3, as DNA: TGCGCCAGCAGCTTGGCCTTGGGGGCCTACGAGCAGTACTTC. The J gene is TRBJ2-7, the V gene TRBV5-1; tentatively, D is TRBD1 or TRBD2 (5 bases each). Trimming removed 0 bases at V and 2 bases at J, with 9 bases between. The CDR3 is 14 residues long. CDR1 SGHRS and CDR2 YFSETQ come from the germline V gene.

The chain joins TRBV20-1 to TRBJ1-2, with 7 bases aligning to TRBD1. The CDR3 extends over 17 amino acids. The germline V gene has CDR1 DFQATT and CDR2 SNEGSKA (reference sequence). V lost 6 bases to trimming and J lost 4 bases; unmatched junction nucleotides: 20. The CDR3 sequence is CSAAGIPDRDHVYGYTF. CDR3 nucleotides: TGCAGTGCCGCCGGGATCCCAGACAGGGATCATGTCTATGGCTACACCTTC.

The chain has TRBV12-3 or TRBV12-4 and TRBJ1-2; 7 nucleotides agree with TRBD1. V gave up 5 bases and J gave up 7 bases; unmatched junction bases: 7. The CDR3 covers 13 residues. CDR3 coding DNA: TGTGCCAGCAGTCTAAGGACAGGTCCTGGCTACACCTTC. Translation: CASSLRTGPGYTF.

This clonotype was detected only a few times. The chain uses TRBV2 and TRBJ2-2, with a possible D match to TRBD1 (6 bases). V gave up 3 bases and J gave up 15 bases, with 20 bases separating them. The CDR3 contains 14 residues. Per germline, CDR1 SNHLY and CDR2 FYNNEI. The DNA of the CDR3 is TGTGCCAGCAGTGAGGTCTACGGACAGAGACTGGTGTTTTTT. It is translated as CASSEVYGQRLVFF. Based on the CDR3 plus reference TRBV2 and TRBJ2-2, the full variable domain is EPEVTQTPSHQVTQMGQEVILRCVPISNHLYFYWYRQILGQKVEFLVSFYNNEISEKSEIFDDQFSVERPDGSNFTLKIRSTKLEDSAMYFCASSEVYGQRLVFFGEGSRLTVL.

This clonotype was found a few times. This chain connects TRBV9 to TRBJ2-1; no definite D call. Germline values: CDR1 SGDLS, CDR2 YYNGEE. The CDR3 is made up of 13 amino acids. V shed 3 bases and J shed 15 bases, with 19 bases lying between them. CDR3 nucleotide sequence: TGTGCCAGCAGCGGGGCCTACAACCAAGAACTGTTCTTC. It specifies CASSGAYNQELFF.

This clonotype was picked up a small number of times. The J gene is TRBJ1-2, the V gene TRBV7-6, with a possible D match to TRBD1 (5 bases). From germline, CDR1 is SGHVS and CDR2 FNYEAQ. The germline V and J ends were trimmed by 5 bases and 6 bases, with 13 bases remaining between them. The CDR3 length is 13 residues. The CDR3 DNA reads as TGTGCCAGCAGCCAAGCCAGGGCCCATGGCTACACCTTC. It is translated as CASSQARAHGYTF.